Listed below are T cell receptor beta chains from one sample, sequenced in a study of technical replicates of blood from a few donors. Some clones are missing from TCRdb's copy, which holds only in-frame ones; the method was immunoSEQ multiplex PCR. This sample yields about 59,000 clones, of which roughly 89% are seen a single time; under 6.5% belongs to the top ten. The sequenced material came from PBMCs. These receptors came from a human donor in good health. Some clones in this sample may be carry-over from other donors' samples. Both conserved end residues are part of each CDR3. A D gene is named only where the DNA matches it firmly. Size tells how often a clone was seen (once, few, many) or the class of an expanded clone, and some rows leave it out.

>.|TRBD2|TRBJ2-1|TRBV27
TGTGCCAGCAGTTCGACTAGCGGGAGAAGGTACAATGAGCAGTTCTTC
CASSSTSGRRYNEQFF
>.|TRBD1|TRBJ1-1|TRBV5-1
TGCGCCAGCAGCGGGACAGGGAACGGGAACACTGAAGCTTTCTTT
CASSGTGNGNTEAFF
>.|.|TRBJ1-5|TRBV27
TGTGCCAGCAGTTTATCCTCTGATCAGCCCCAGCATTTT
CASSLSSDQPQHF
>once|.|TRBJ1-5|TRBV21-1
TGTGCCAGCGGCAGAATTACCAGGGGGCGACTAAATAGCAATCAGCCCCAGCATTTT
CASGRITRGRLNSNQPQHF
>few|TRBD1|TRBJ2-2|TRBV5-4
TGTGCCAGCAGCTTATACAGGGGTGGCACCGGGGAGCTGTTTTTT
CASSLYRGGTGELFF
>.|.|TRBJ2-7|TRBV4-1
TGCGCCAGCAGCCAAGATGGGCAGGGGCCCTACGAGCAGTACTTC
CASSQDGQGPYEQYF
>.|.|TRBJ1-1|TRBV30
TGTGCCTGGAGCGCCCTTCGGACTGAAGCTTTCTTT
CAWSALRTEAFF
>.|.|TRBJ2-1|TRBV13
TGTGCCAGCAGCTCGGTTTGGCGGCGGTCTACCTACAATGAGCAGTTCTTC
CASSSVWRRSTYNEQFF
>once|.|TRBJ1-2|TRBV7-8
TGTGCCAGCAGCTTAAGCAGGGCGATTAACTATGGCTACACCTTC
CASSLSRAINYGYTF
>.|.|TRBJ2-2|TRBV9
TGTGCCAGCAGCGTAGGGCCCGACACCGGGGAGCTGTTTTTT
CASSVGPDTGELFF
>.|TRBD1|TRBJ1-1|TRBV7-9
TGTGCCAGCAGCCCGACAGGGGACACTGAAGCTTTCTTT
CASSPTGDTEAFF
>.|TRBD2|TRBJ2-5|TRBV18
TGTGCCAGCTCACATAACGGGAGGGTCCAAGAGACCCAGTACTTC
CASSHNGRVQETQYF
>.|TRBD2|TRBJ2-3|TRBV4-1
TGCGCCAGCAGCCTGACAGGGACTAGCGGGCTAGATACGCAGTATTTT
CASSLTGTSGLDTQYF
>.|TRBD1|TRBJ1-6|TRBV5-3
TGTGCCAGAATCAACCAGGGGGCGCTTGGGGAATCACCCCTCCACTTT
CARINQGALGESPLHF
>.|TRBD2|TRBJ2-3|TRBV7-9
TGTGCCAGCAGCTTTGACCGGGGGGTGTCGGTGGATACGCAGTATTTT
CASSFDRGVSVDTQYF
>.|.|TRBJ1-4|TRBV5-5
TGTGCCAGCAGCGGCCACGGGACTAATGAAAAACTGTTTTTT
CASSGHGTNEKLFF
>.|TRBD1|TRBJ2-7|TRBV30
TGTGCCTGGAAGCCGACAGGGTGGCGGTTCGAGCAGTACTTC
CAWKPTGWRFEQYF
>.|TRBD2|TRBJ2-7|TRBV6-5
TGTGCCAGCAGCCTGGGCGGGGGCTACGAGCAGTACTTC
CASSLGGGYEQYF
>.|TRBD1|TRBJ2-3|TRBV5-4
TGTGCCAGCAGATTGCGACAGGGTGGCACAGATACGCAGTATTTT
CASRLRQGGTDTQYF
>.|TRBD1|TRBJ2-1|TRBV4-3
TGCGCCAGCAGCCACCTCCGGGACAGGGGGCGTCAGGGTGAGCAGTTCTTC
CASSHLRDRGRQGEQFF
>.|.|TRBJ1-2|TRBV5-1
TGCGCCAGCGGGGAGGCCTTCGGCTATGGCTACACCTTC
CASGEAFGYGYTF
>.|TRBD1|TRBJ2-7|TRBV30
TGTGCCTGGGCGAAGGGGGCTCGGTACGAGCAGTACTTC
CAWAKGARYEQYF
>.|.|TRBJ1-1|TRBV2
TGTGCCAGCAGGGTTACAGAGCCGGCTGAAGCTTTCTTT
CASRVTEPAEAFF
>few|.|TRBJ2-1|TRBV30
TGTGCCTGGAGCCAGGGGCGTTCCTACAATGAGCAGTTCTTC
CAWSQGRSYNEQFF
>.|TRBD2|TRBJ2-4|TRBV5-4
TGTGCCAGCAGCCCGGGGGGAGGATTAGCCAAAAACATTCAGTACTTC
CASSPGGGLAKNIQYF
>.|TRBD1|TRBJ1-2|TRBV5-6
TGTGCCAGCAGCACCGATAAGGGGGCTGGCTACACCTTC
CASSTDKGAGYTF
>few|.|TRBJ1-3|TRBV28
TGTGCCAGCAGTTTAGGGCGACAGGGAAACACCATATATTTT
CASSLGRQGNTIYF
>.|TRBD2|TRBJ2-3|TRBV6-4
TGTGCCAGGCCTGGCATAGCGGGAGTGACAGATACGCAGTATTTT
CARPGIAGVTDTQYF
>few|.|TRBJ1-6|TRBV9
TGTGCCAGCGGCAGGACAACGGATAATTCACCCCTCCACTTT
CASGRTTDNSPLHF
>.|.|TRBJ2-5|TRBV7-2
TGTGCCAGCAGCGACTATGAGACCCAGTACTTC
CASSDYETQYF
>few|.|TRBJ1-1|TRBV30
TGTGCCTGGAGTCGTCGCCGGGGGTCCACTGAAGCTTTCTTT
CAWSRRRGSTEAFF
>once|TRBD2|TRBJ2-7|TRBV7-2
TGTGCCAGCGCGGGGGGCTATGGTGCCTACGAGCAGTACTTC
CASAGGYGAYEQYF
>.|.|TRBJ2-7|TRBV6-5
TGTGCCAGCAGCCAACCGGGAGTAACCTCCGAGCAGTACTTC
CASSQPGVTSEQYF
>.|.|TRBJ1-4|TRBV6-5
TGTGCCAGCAAGGGGAAGGCTGAAAAACTGTTTTTT
CASKGKAEKLFF
>.|.|TRBJ2-2|TRBV2
TGTGCCAAGAGCTCGGTCGGGGAGCTGTTTTTT
CAKSSVGELFF
>.|TRBD1|TRBJ2-1|TRBV7-9
TGTGCCAGCAGCTTAGGGACAGGGATTATTGAGCAGTTCTTC
CASSLGTGIIEQFF
>.|.|TRBJ1-5|TRBV6-6
TGTGCCAGCAGCCCCGCGGCGGGAGGCAATCAGCCCCAGCATTTT
CASSPAAGGNQPQHF